What follows describes a single T cell receptor (beta chain). Profiling relied on immunoSEQ multiplex PCR, and the TCRdb table lists in-frame clones only, not all of them. The sample shows some 130,000 clones, less than 97% of them seen only once. These data originate in a study of T cell changes during pregnancy in multiple sclerosis. CDR3 length: 13 amino acids. V dropped 5 bases and J dropped 4 bases, with 11 bases sitting between them. Looked up from germline, CDR1 is MDHEN and CDR2 is SYDVKM. The input for sequencing was peripheral blood, taken after pregnancy. V usage is TRBV28 and J usage is TRBJ1-2; D ambiguous. The TCR sequence derives from a female donor with multiple sclerosis, enrolled in a pregnancy study. In DNA, the CDR3 is TGTGCCAGCAGTACGACACTCTTCTATGGCTACACCTTC. Encoded protein: CASSTTLFYGYTF.